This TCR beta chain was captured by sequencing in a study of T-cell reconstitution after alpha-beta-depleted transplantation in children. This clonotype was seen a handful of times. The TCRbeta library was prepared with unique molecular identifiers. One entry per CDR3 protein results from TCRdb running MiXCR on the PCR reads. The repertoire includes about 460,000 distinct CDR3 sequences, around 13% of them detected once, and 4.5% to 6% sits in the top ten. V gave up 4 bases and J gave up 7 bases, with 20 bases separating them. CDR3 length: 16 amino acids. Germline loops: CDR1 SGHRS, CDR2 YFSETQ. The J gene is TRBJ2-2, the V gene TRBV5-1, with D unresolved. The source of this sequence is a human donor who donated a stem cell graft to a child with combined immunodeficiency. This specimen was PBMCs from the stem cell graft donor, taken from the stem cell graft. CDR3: CASSQHRSRNVGELFF. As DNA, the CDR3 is TGCGCCAGCAGCCAACACCGAAGCCGGAATGTCGGGGAGCTGTTTTTT. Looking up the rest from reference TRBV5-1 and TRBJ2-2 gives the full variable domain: KAGVTQTPRYLIKTRGQQVTLSCSPISGHRSVSWYQQTPGQGLQFLFEYFSETQRNKGNFPGRFSGRQFSNSRSEMNVSTLELGDSALYLCASSQHRSRNVGELFFGEGSRLTVL.